The clone carrying this T cell receptor beta chain was observed at least ten times. Its antigen is as yet unknown. The source of the sample is a study of HIV-infected patients and healthy controls. The repertoire came from unfractionated whole blood and reflected all unsorted peripheral T cells. The study's findings and limits: HIV-infected patients and controls differed significantly in mean usage of eight alpha and eight beta V genes.

V was clipped by 3 bases and J by 4 bases, with 13 bases between them. The CDR3 spans 13 residues. Germline CDR1 is DFQATT and CDR2 is SNEGSKA (reference sequence). cDNA was made from around 0.45 ug RNA using alpha and beta constant primers. Each of the alpha and beta chains got its own library through chain-specific third strand synthesis with indices. The cDNA received a 5' RACE adapter containing a random hexamer plus an SP2 sequencing primer site. TCRdb fed the 5' RACE reads into MiXCR, producing one record per CDR3 protein. The sample holds about 15,000 distinct CDR3 sequences, 4.5% to 7% seen once.

The sequence derives from an adult in good health. The gene calls are TRBV20-1 and TRBJ2-7; maybe TRBD2 (6 bases). Sequencing was performed on blood. CDR3 nucleotide sequence: TGCAGTGCTAGTCGCGGGGCGGAATACGAGCAGTACTTC. Residues: CSASRGAEYEQYF.